This T cell receptor beta chain originates from a study of human T cells and chemical hapten exposure. Study-wide background: TCR yield per sample varied, mainly due to pooled library volumes.

Time point indicated: patch test 2, 6 weeks after DPC sensitization. The treatment here: therapeutic diphenylcyclopropenone sensitization with weekly scalp DPC. Blood sampling occurred before each patch-test application. Alopecia patients deemed DPC-suitable, aged 18 to 70, excluding pregnancy. As for this clonotype: Its antigen is unidentified.

Using its own MiXCR run on the RACE reads, TCRdb lists one record per CDR3 protein. The data hold approximately 96,000 distinct CDR3 sequences, with about 9.3% observed a single time. This CDR3 spans 13 amino acids. CDR1 and CDR2 from the germline V gene are SGHAT and FQNNGV. Trimming took off 2 bases at V and 5 bases at J, with 7 bases between the two ends. General observations from the study: Expanded TCR sets contained significantly more large CDR3 similarity clusters than controls.

The sequencing used whole blood, collected in connection with sensitization to the hapten diphenylcyclopropenone (DPC). The chain is built from TRBV11-2 and TRBJ2-1; D gene unclear. The TCR was taken from a middle-aged woman with alopecia areata. Some clones in this sample may be carry-over from other donors' samples. CDR3 in DNA: TGTGCCAGCAGCTTAAGTGAGAACAATGAGCAGTTCTTC. Protein sequence: CASSLSENNEQFF.